The sequence of this T cell receptor (beta chain) was determined in a study of beta chain features in type 1 diabetes. Study results and caveats: Comparison showed that naive, central memory and Treg TCRB repertoires appeared more similar among patients than among healthy donors.

This clone came up a few times. Its antigen is still unknown. Sampling consisted of one heparinised blood draw per donor, averaging approximately 120 mL. All of the sorted populations showed purity greater than 95%. Isolated RNA was reverse transcribed in full, so expressed TCRB transcripts were sequenced. Samples of naive, central memory and regulatory T cells yielded a mean of about 3.57 million reads. Sequencing was performed with immunoSEQ multiplex PCR; in TCRdb, only in-frame clones are kept and a portion is missing. The sample yields around 330,000 clones, more than 9.5% seen once. J gave up 3 bases and V 1 base, and 3 bases lay outside the gene matches. Germline assignment: CDR1 SGHKS and CDR2 YYEKEE (reference sequence). This CDR3 has 14 amino acids.

The chain combines TRBV5-5 with TRBJ2-7; 8 positions match TRBD1. The sample comprised naive CD4+ T cells from blood. This sequence originates from a woman aged 25 to 39 in good health. The CDR3 protein is CASSLPGGSYEQYF. In nucleotides, the CDR3 is TGTGCCAGCAGCTTGCCAGGGGGCAGCTACGAGCAGTACTTC.